One TCR beta chain is described in this entry. The data stem from a study of OX40 agonist ivuxolimab in advanced cancers. Assay used: immunoSEQ multiplex PCR; TCRdb lists only in-frame clones, some missing. The sample includes more than 80,000 clones, approximately 90% of them seen just once. The germline V gene has CDR1 SGHTA and CDR2 FQGNSA. The V gene lost 5 bases and the J gene lost 0 bases, with 11 bases spanning the gap. The CDR3 totals 15 residues. The receptor was derived from an adult with an advanced solid tumor such as melanoma, head and neck, liver or kidney cancer. This chain uses TRBV7-2 with TRBJ1-3; TRBD1 is a possible D gene (5 bases). The sequencing here drew on CD4+ or CD8+ T cells sorted from blood, taken in a trial of the OX40 agonist ivuxolimab. The CDR3 nucleotides read TGTGCCAGCAGCCTAGAGGGGATCTCTGGAAACACCATATATTTT. Its translation: CASSLEGISGNTIYF.